Following are 10 T cell receptor beta chains from one sample sequenced in a study of CD8 T cell repertoires and HIV-1 epitope variants. Repertoires were generated with immunoSEQ multiplex PCR, while TCRdb's copy carries only in-frame clones and drops some. The sample lists 5,000 or so clones, 55% to 75% seen once, with roughly 40% in the top ten. The antigens of these receptors remain unknown. Sequenced input: cultured CD8+ T cells derived from PBMCs. Receptors were obtained from a male donor with HIV.

The chain carries TRBV19 and TRBJ2-4; TRBD1 matches 7 bases. CDR3 length: 15 residues. CDR1 and CDR2 from the germline V gene are LNHDA and SQIVND (reference sequence). The V and J ends lost 2 bases and 9 bases, in that order; junction bases with no gene match: 10. CDR3 DNA sequence: TGTGCCAGTAGTATAAGCGACAGGGCGTTGGGCATTCAGTACTTC. It is translated as CASSISDRALGIQYF.

The chain has TRBV18 and TRBJ2-7; 11 bases are a match to TRBD2. The CDR3 spans 14 residues. The germline CDR1 and CDR2 sequences are KGHSH and LQKENI. V dropped 3 bases and J dropped 4; count of bases not matched to a gene: 2. Written as DNA, the CDR3 is TGTGCCAGCTCACCCGGGACTAGCGGTTACGAGCAGTACTTC. It yields the protein CASSPGTSGYEQYF.

The V call is TRBV28, the J call TRBJ2-7; D remains unclear. The CDR3 covers 11 residues. Germline V CDR1 and CDR2: MDHEN, SYDVKM. Trimming stripped 8 bases from V and 2 bases from J, with 7 bases between. DNA of the CDR3: TGTGCCAGCCGGTCGACCTACGAGCAGTACTTC. It codes for CASRSTYEQYF.

The chain has TRBV27 and TRBJ2-1; D might be TRBD1 (6 bases). V was trimmed by 4 bases and J by 3 bases, leaving 13 bases between them. Germline V CDR1 and CDR2: MNHEY, SMNVEV (reference sequence). The CDR3 sequence is 15 residues long. CDR3 amino acids: CASSSIQGYYNEQFF. As DNA, the CDR3 is TGTGCCAGCAGTTCGATACAGGGTTACTACAATGAGCAGTTCTTC.

V gene TRBV7-9 combines with J gene TRBJ1-2; no definite D call. Trimming removed 6 bases from V and 2 bases from J, with 16 bases in between. Looked up from germline, CDR1 is SEHNR and CDR2 is FQNEAQ (reference sequence). The CDR3 is 15 amino acids. CDR3 loop: CASSSDFPGNYGYTF. In DNA, the CDR3 is TGTGCCAGCAGTTCGGACTTTCCTGGGAACTATGGCTACACCTTC.

V and J are TRBV27 and TRBJ2-7; 9 bases are shared with TRBD1. The germline CDR1 and CDR2 sequences are MNHEY and SMNVEV (reference sequence). The CDR3 consists of 14 residues. With 6 bases clipped from V and 0 bases from J, the junction kept 3 bases outside the gene matches. The CDR3 loop is CASRQGASSYEQYF. The DNA for the CDR3 is TGTGCCAGCAGACAGGGGGCTTCCTCCTACGAGCAGTACTTC.

This sequence joins TRBV9 and TRBJ1-6; no firm D call. The CDR3 consists of 14 residues. The germline gives CDR1 SGDLS, CDR2 YYNGEE. V lost 2 bases and J lost 1, with 4 bases in between. For the CDR3, the DNA is TGTGCCAGCAGCGTTGGTTCCTATAATTCACCCCTCCACTTT. It specifies CASSVGSYNSPLHF.

In its sample, this clone ranks as large. The chain has TRBV7-2 and TRBJ2-1; no clear D gene. V was clipped by 1 base and J by 9 bases, with 10 bases between them. Germline lookup yields CDR1 SGHTA and CDR2 FQGNSA. This CDR3 has 13 amino acids. The CDR3 here is CASSLDGASEQFF. In nucleotides, the CDR3 is TGTGCCAGCAGCTTAGACGGTGCCAGTGAGCAGTTCTTC.

This clone was observed a handful of times. This sequence joins TRBV6-1 and TRBJ2-7, with D unclear. Between the trimmed V and J ends, which lost 2 bases and 0 bases, there was a span of 11 bases. CDR1 MNHNS and CDR2 SASEGT come from the germline V gene. CDR3 length: 15 amino acids. CDR3: CASSEWAGDSYEQYF. Here the CDR3 DNA reads TGTGCCAGCAGTGAATGGGCAGGTGACTCCTACGAGCAGTACTTC.

This rearrangement joins TRBV7-2 to TRBJ2-3; 12 bases are a match to TRBD2. The CDR3 totals 16 residues. V was clipped by 2 bases and J by 5 bases; unmatched bases: 5. CDR1 and CDR2 from the germline V gene are SGHTA and FQGNSA. DNA of the CDR3: TGTGCCAGCAGCTTACTAGCGGGAGGGCATGGAGATACGCAGTATTTT. Translating it yields CASSLLAGGHGDTQYF.